This paragraph reports one T cell receptor (beta chain). The antigen is undetermined. The sample belongs to a study of cytomegalovirus exposure and HLA in healthy donors. General study points: Sequencing depth across donors, presence/absence analyses assumed, was roughly uniform. A missense variant in DCLRE1C was later tied to TCR beta V- and J-gene trimming.

This CDR3 spans 14 amino acids. Germline assignment: CDR1 MNHNS and CDR2 SASEGT. V was trimmed by 0 bases and J by 10 bases, leaving 12 bases between them. The PCR contained 60 Vbeta and 13 Jbeta primers. TCRdb keeps only in-frame clones here, not all; method: immunoSEQ multiplex PCR. The table shows approximately 130,000 clones, with over 60% occurring only once. The rearrangement links TRBV6-1 to TRBJ1-4; D unresolved. Material: PBMCs. This clonotype originated in a human donor in good health. CDR3 coding DNA: TGTGCCAGCAGTGAAGCGCGAATCACGGGAAAACTGTTTTTT. Amino acid sequence: CASSEARITGKLFF.